This TCR beta chain was identified in a study of breast tumors, draining lymph nodes, adjacent tissues (TCRdb year 2016). Some background on the complete study: In breast cancer patients, the study compared the TCR beta repertoires of tumor, adjacent nontumor tissue and axillary lymph nodes. The study aimed to assess the relationships and possible T-cell exchange between tumor, surrounding tissue and draining lymph node repertoires in human breast cancer.

What the work shows at the level of the full study, not this receptor alone: Tumor T-cell repertoires showed less diversity than lymph node repertoires and more diversity than nontumor tissue repertoires, and tumor T-cell repertoires showed preferential V and J gene usage. Tumor and nontumor tissue repertoires were found to be significantly more similar in luminal-like than in basal-like breast cancer. The data were considered consistent with most tumor T cells being derived from the lymph node and subsequently expanding within tumor tissue. The conclusion that tumor T cells originate in lymph nodes was presented as consistent with a hypothesis rather than as directly demonstrated.

TCRdb records Illumina HiSeq 2000 as the sequencer. TCR beta chain libraries were generated by multiplex PCR amplification. The amplified TCR beta chain products were analyzed by high-throughput sequencing. TCRdb applied fastp at Q25 and MiXCR to the public reads, then kept only in-frame beta chains. For every CDR3 protein sequence, its rows merge into one entry that carries the most common genes and DNA. The sample table holds roughly 70,000 distinct CDR3 sequences, of which about 40% were seen once. Roughly 8.1% of the sample rests with the top ten. This clonotype was observed a handful of times. Its binding antigen is unknown. No per-base quality is available; no much larger clone lies one base away. This clonotype was sampled from a female donor with breast cancer. Some clones in this sample may be carry-over from other donors' samples. The material sequenced was breast tumor tissue.

Read as DNA, the sequence is TGTGCCAGCTCACCTCGGAGCGGGGGTGACTACAATGAGCAGTTCTTC. Its product reads: CASSPRSGGDYNEQFF. The receptor chain draws on TRBV18 and TRBJ2-1; the central 8 bases match TRBD2. V ends up 3 bases short and J 3 bases short, with an unmatched junction base count of 7. Counted from cysteine to phenylalanine, this CDR3 has 16 amino acids. Only the CDR3 region is kept as DNA, spanning 48 bases read in frame from base 1. Taken from the germline V gene, the CDR1 and CDR2 loops are KGHSH and LQKENI. The reference TRBV18 and TRBJ2-1 proteins fill in what lies around the CDR3, so the full variable domain reads NAGVMQNPRHLVRRRGQEARLRCSPMKGHSHVYWYRQLPEEGLKFMVYLQKENIIDESGMPKERFSAEFPKEGPSILRIQQVVRGDSAAYFCASSPRSGGDYNEQFFGPGTRLTVL.